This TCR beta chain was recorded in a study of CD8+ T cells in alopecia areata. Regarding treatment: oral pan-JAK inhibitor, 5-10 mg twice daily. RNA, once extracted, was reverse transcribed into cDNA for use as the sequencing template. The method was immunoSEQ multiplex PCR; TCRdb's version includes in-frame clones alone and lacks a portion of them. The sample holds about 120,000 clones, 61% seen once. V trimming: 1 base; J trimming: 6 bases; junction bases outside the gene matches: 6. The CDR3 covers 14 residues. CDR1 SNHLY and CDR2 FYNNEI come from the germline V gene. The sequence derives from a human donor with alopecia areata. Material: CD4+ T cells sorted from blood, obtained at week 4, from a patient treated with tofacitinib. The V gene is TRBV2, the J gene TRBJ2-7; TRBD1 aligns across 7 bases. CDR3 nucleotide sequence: TGTGCCAGCAGTGAAGGGGACAGAATGTCCGAGCAGTACTTC. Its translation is CASSEGDRMSEQYF.